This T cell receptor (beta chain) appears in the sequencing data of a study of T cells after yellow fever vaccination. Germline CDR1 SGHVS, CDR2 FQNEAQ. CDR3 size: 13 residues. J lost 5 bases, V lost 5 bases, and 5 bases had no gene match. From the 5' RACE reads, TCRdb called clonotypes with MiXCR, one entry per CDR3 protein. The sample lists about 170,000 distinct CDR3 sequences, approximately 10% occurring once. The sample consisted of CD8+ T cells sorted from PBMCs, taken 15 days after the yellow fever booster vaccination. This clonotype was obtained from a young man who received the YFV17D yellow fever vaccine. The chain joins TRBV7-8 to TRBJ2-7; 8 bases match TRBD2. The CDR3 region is CASSSSGAHEQYF. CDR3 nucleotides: TGTGCCAGCAGCAGTAGCGGGGCCCACGAGCAGTACTTC. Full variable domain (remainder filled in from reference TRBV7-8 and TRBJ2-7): GAGVSQSPRYKVAKRGQDVALRCDPISGHVSLFWYQQALGQGPEFLTYFQNEAQLDKSGLPSDRFFAERPEGSVSTLKIQRTQQEDSAVYLCASSSSGAHEQYFGPGTRLTVT.